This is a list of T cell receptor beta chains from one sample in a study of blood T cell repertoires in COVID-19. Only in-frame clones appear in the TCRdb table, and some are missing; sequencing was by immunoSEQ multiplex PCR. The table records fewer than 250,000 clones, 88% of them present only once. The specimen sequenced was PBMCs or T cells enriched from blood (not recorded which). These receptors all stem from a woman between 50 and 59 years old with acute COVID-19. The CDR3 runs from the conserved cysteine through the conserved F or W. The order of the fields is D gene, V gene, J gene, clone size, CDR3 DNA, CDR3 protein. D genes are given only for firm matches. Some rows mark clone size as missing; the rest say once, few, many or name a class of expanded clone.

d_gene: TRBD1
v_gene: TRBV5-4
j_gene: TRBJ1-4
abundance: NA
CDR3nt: TGTGCCAGCAGCTTGGCGACAGGGGGCAGTGAAAAACTGTTTTTT
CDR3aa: CASSLATGGSEKLFF

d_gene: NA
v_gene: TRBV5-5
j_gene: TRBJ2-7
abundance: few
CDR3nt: TGTGCCAGCAGCTTCCTGGTCAGGGCTTCCGAGCAGTACTTC
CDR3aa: CASSFLVRASEQYF

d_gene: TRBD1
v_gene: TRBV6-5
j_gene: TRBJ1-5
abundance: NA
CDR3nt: TGTGCCAGCAGTTATACAGGGGGTCAGCCCCAGCATTTT
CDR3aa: CASSYTGGQPQHF

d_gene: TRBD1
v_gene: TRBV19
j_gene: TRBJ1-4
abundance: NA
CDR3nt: TGTGCCAGTAGTGGACAGGGGGCTAATGAAAAACTGTTTTTT
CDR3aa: CASSGQGANEKLFF

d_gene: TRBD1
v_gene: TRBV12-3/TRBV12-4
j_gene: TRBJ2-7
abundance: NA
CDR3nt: TGTGCCAGCAGACAACGACAGGGCTACGAGCAGTACTTC
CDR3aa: CASRQRQGYEQYF

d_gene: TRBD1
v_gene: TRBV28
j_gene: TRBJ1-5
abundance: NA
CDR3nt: TGTGCCAGCAGTTCGGGACAGCTTAATCAGCCCCAGCATTTT
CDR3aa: CASSSGQLNQPQHF

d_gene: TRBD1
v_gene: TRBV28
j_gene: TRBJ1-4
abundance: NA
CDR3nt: TGTGCCAGCATCTCCGACAGGGATGGGGGTGAAAAACTGTTTTTT
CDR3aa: CASISDRDGGEKLFF

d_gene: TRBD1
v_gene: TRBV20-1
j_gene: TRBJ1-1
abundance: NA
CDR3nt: TGCAGTGCGGACAGGGGGCCTGAAGCTTTCTTT
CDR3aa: CSADRGPEAFF

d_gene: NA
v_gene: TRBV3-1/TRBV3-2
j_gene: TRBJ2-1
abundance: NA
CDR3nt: TGTGCCAGCAGCCACCAACTAGCAAATGAGCAGTTCTTC
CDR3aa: CASSHQLANEQFF

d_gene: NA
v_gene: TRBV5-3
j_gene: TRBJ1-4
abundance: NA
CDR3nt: TGTGCCAGAAGCTCTGGGGCAGTGATTGAAAAACTGTTTTTT
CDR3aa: CARSSGAVIEKLFF

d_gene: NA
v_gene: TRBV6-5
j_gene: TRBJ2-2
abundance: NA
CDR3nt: TGTGCCAGCAGTTTCGGGGGGCAGCTTACCGGGGAGCTGTTTTTT
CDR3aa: CASSFGGQLTGELFF

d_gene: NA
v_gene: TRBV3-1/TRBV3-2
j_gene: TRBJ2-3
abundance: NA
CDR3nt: TGTGCCAGCAGTAGATGGTTTAGCGCTCGCACAGATACGCAGTATTTT
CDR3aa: CASSRWFSARTDTQYF

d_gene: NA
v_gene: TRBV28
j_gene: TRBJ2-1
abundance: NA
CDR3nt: TGTGCCAGCAGTTTATGGGCGGGGCCCAACAATGAGCAGTTCTTC
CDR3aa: CASSLWAGPNNEQFF

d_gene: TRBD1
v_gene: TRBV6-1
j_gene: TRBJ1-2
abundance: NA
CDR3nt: TGTGCCAGCAGTGAGCATGGACAGGGGGCTTTCGGCTACACCTTC
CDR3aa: CASSEHGQGAFGYTF

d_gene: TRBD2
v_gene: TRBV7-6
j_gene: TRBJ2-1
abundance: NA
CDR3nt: TGTGCCAGCAGCCTTCGGGGAGGGAATTACAATGAGCAGTTCTTC
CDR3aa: CASSLRGGNYNEQFF

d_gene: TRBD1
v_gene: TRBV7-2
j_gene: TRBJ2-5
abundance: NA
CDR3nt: TGTGCCAGCAGTTTTAGGGCGGGGACAGGGGGCAGGCAAGAGACCCAGTACTTC
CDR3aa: CASSFRAGTGGRQETQYF

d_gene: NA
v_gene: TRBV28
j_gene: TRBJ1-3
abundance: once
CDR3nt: TGTGCCAGCAGTATCCGGGAATCCTCTGGAAACACCATATATTTT
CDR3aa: CASSIRESSGNTIYF

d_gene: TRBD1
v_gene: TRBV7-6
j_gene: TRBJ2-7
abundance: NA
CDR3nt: TGTGCCAGCAGCTTAGTGGGACAGGGCTACGAGCAGTACTTC
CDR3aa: CASSLVGQGYEQYF

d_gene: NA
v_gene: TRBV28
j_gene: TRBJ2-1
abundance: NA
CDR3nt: TGTGCCAGCAGTTATCGAGGTATTCGCTCAACTGAGCAGTTCTTC
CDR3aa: CASSYRGIRSTEQFF

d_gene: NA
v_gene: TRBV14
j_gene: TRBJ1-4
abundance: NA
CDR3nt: TGTGCCAGCAGCCAAGCGGCGTCACTCTCGGGTGAAAAACTGTTTTTT
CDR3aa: CASSQAASLSGEKLFF

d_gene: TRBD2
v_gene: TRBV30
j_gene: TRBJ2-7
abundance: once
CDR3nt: TGTGCCTGGAATACCGGGGGACTAGCCCACGAGCAGTACTTC
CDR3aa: CAWNTGGLAHEQYF

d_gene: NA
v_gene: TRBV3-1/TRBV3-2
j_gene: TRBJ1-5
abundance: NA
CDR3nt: TGTGCCAGCAGCCTCTCGGCCCAGGGAGGGCAGCCCCAGCATTTT
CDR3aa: CASSLSAQGGQPQHF

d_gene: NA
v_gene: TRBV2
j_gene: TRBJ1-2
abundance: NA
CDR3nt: TGTGCCAGCAGTGGGGGACCGGCGGGGGGCTACACCTTC
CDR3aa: CASSGGPAGGYTF

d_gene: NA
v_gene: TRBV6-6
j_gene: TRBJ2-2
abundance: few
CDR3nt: TGTGCCAGCACTCTAGACAGGAACACCGGGGAGCTGTTTTTT
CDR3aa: CASTLDRNTGELFF

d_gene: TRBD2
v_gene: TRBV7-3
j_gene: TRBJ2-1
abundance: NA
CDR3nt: TGTGCCAGCAGCTTAATCGCGGTAGCGGGATCTAGGGATGAGCAGTTCTTC
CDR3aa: CASSLIAVAGSRDEQFF

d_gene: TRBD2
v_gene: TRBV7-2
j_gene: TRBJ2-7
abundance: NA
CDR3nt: TGTGCCAGCAGCTTCGCTAGCGGTTACTACGAGCAGTACTTC
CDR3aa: CASSFASGYYEQYF

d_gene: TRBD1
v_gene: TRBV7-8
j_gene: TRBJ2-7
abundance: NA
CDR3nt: TGTGCCAGCAGCCTGCCCGGACAGGGACCCTACGAGCAGTACTTC
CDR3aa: CASSLPGQGPYEQYF

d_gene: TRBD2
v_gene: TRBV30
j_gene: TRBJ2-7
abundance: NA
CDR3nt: TGTGCCTGGAGACTAGCGGGAGGGTACGAGCAGTACTTC
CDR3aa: CAWRLAGGYEQYF

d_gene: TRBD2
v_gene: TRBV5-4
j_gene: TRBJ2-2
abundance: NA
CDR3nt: TGTGCCAGCAGCTTAAGACTTAGCGGGGGGGAGCTGTTTTTT
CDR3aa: CASSLRLSGGELFF

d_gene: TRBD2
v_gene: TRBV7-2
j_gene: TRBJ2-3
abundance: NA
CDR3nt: TGTGCCAGCAGCTTAAGACTAGCAGCTAGCACAGATACGCAGTATTTT
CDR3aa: CASSLRLAASTDTQYF

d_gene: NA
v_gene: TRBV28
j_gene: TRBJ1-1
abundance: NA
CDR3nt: TGTGCCAGCAGTTTCCGGGGTGCGAACACTGAAGCTTTCTTT
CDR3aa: CASSFRGANTEAFF

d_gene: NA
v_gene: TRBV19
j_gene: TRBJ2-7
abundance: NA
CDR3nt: TGTGCCAGTAGTATCCGCAGGGCCCCCTACGAGCAGTACTTC
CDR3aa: CASSIRRAPYEQYF

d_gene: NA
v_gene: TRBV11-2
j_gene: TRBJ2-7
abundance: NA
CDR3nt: TGTGCCAGCAGCCGCGGACTCACAAACGAGCAGTACTTC
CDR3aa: CASSRGLTNEQYF

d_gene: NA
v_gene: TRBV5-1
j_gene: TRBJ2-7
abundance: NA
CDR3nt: TGCGCCAGCAGCGTGGACGGGACCTACGAGCAGTACTTC
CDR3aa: CASSVDGTYEQYF

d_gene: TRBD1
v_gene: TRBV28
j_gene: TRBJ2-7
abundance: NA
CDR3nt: TGTGCCAGCAGTCCCGACAGGGGTGGCTACGAGCAGTACTTC
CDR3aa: CASSPDRGGYEQYF

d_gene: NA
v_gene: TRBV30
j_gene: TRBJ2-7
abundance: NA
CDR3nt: TGTGCCTGGAAGCGGCCATCGAGCTCCTACGAGCAGTACTTC
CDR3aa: CAWKRPSSSYEQYF

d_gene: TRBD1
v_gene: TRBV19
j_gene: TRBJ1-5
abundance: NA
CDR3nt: TGTGCCAGTAGAAGCGACAGGGTGAATCAGCCCCAGCATTTT
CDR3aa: CASRSDRVNQPQHF

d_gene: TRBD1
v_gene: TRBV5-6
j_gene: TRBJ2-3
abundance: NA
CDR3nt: TGTGCCAGCAGCTCCGGGACAGGGGACACAGATACGCAGTATTTT
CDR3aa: CASSSGTGDTDTQYF

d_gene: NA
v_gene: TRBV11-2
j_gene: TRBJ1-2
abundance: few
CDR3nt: TGTGCCAGCAGCTTGACACCGCGAGACACCAACTATGGCTACACCTTC
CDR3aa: CASSLTPRDTNYGYTF

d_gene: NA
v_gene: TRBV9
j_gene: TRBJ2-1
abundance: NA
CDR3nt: TGTGCCAGCAGCGTAGGTGGCGCGGGGGCGAACAATGAGCAGTTCTTC
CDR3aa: CASSVGGAGANNEQFF

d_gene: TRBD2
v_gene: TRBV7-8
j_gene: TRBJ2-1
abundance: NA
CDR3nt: TGTGCCAGCAGCTTCGGGAGGGGCGCCTACAATGAGCAGTTCTTC
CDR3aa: CASSFGRGAYNEQFF

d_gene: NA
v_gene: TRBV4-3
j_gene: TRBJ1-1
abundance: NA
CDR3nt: TGCGCCAGCAGCCAGGGGGGGGCTGAAGCTTTCTTT
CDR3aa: CASSQGGAEAFF

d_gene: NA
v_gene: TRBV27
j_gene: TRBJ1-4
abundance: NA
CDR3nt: TGTGCCAGCAGTTTATCCGTCTATGAAAAACTGTTTTTT
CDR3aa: CASSLSVYEKLFF

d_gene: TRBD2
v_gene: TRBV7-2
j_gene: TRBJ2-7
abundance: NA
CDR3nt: TGTGCCAGCAGCTCCGGGACTAGCGGCTACGAGCAGTACTTC
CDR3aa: CASSSGTSGYEQYF

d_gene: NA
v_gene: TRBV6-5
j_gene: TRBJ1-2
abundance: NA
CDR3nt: TGTGCCAGCAGTAAGCCGGGGGGGGCGTATGGCTACACCTTC
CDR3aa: CASSKPGGAYGYTF